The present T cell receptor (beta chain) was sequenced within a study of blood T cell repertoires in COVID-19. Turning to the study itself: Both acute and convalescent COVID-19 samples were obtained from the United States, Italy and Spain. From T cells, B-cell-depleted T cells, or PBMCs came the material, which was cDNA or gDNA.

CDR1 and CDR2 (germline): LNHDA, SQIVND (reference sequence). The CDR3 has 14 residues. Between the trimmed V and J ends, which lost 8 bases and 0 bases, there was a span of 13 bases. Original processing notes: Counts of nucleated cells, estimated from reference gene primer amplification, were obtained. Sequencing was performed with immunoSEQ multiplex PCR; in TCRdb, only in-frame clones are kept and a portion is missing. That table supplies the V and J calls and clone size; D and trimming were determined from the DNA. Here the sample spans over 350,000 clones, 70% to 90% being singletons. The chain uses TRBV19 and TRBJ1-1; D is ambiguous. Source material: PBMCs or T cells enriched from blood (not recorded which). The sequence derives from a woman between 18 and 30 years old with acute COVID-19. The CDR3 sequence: CASGTREMNTEAFF. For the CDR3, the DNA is TGTGCCAGTGGCACGAGGGAAATGAACACTGAAGCTTTCTTT.